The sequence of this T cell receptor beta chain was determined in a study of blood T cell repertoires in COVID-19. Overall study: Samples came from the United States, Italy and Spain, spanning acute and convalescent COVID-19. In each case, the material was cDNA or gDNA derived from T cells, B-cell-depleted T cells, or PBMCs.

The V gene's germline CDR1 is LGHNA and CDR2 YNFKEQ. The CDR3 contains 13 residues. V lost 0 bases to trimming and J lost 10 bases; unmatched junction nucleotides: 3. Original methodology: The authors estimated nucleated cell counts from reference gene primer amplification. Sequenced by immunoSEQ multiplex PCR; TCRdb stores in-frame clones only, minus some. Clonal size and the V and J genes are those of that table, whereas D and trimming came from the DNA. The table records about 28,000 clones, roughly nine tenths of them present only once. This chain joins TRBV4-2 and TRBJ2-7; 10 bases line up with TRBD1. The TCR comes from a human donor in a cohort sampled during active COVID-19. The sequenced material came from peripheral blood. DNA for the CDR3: TGTGCCAGCAGCCAAGAAGGGACAGGGGAACAGTACTTC. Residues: CASSQEGTGEQYF.